This T cell receptor (beta chain) was found in a study of technical replicates of blood from several donors. Profiled with immunoSEQ multiplex PCR; TCRdb holds only in-frame clones, not every one. This table has tens of thousands of clones, roughly 94% appearing once. Trimming pared 2 bases from V and 12 bases from J, leaving 11 bases between. The CDR3 runs 12 residues. The V gene's germline CDR1 is LNHNV and CDR2 YYDKDF (reference sequence). The sequencing sample was made of T cells isolated from PBMCs. The receptor's source is a human donor in good health. The chain links TRBV15 to TRBJ2-1; the D gene is possibly TRBD1 (5 bases). The CDR3 coding sequence is TGTGCCACCAGCAGACCCGACAGAGGGCAGTTCTTC. This gives the protein CATSRPDRGQFF.